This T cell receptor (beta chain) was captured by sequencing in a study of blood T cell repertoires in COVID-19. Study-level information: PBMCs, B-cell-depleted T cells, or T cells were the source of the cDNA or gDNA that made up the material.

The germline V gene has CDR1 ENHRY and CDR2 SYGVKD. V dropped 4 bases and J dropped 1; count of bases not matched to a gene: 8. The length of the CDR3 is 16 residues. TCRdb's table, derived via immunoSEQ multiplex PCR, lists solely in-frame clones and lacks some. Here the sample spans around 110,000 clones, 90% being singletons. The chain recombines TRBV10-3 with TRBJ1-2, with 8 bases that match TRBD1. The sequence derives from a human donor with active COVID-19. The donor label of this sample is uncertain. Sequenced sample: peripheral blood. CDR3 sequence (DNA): TGTGCCATCAGTGTGTACAGGGGGTTAGGTAACTATGGCTACACCTTC. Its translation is CAISVYRGLGNYGYTF.